Below, one TCR beta chain is given with its context. Antigen: not known. The CDR3 spans 14 residues. V lost 5 bases, J lost 4 bases, and 7 bases stayed unmatched. CDR1 MNHNY and CDR2 SVGAGI come from the germline V gene (reference sequence). The sample is drawn from a study of cytomegalovirus exposure and HLA in healthy donors. Study background: Prior work identified 120 million or so unique TCR beta sequences in around 170 million T cells.

The study ran its PCR with 60 Vbeta and 13 Jbeta primers. The table came from immunoSEQ multiplex PCR; TCRdb's copy has only in-frame clones and leaves some out. Of approximately 110,000 clones detected, around three quarters appear once; the ten largest clones hold roughly 2.6%. Study-level findings and limits: Earlier analysis looked at TCR beta V segments, and most were productive about 87% or about 30% of the time. Immune exposure information comprised only CMV serostatus.

The sequence was collected from a man in his fifties or sixties in good health and CMV-seropositive. Material: PBMCs. This chain joins TRBV6-6 and TRBJ1-1; 7 bases are a match to TRBD1. This CDR3 is CASSLTGVSTEAFF. Written as DNA, the CDR3 is TGTGCCAGCAGTCTAACAGGGGTTAGCACTGAAGCTTTCTTT.